These 16 T cell receptor beta chains were sequenced from one sample in a study of cytomegalovirus exposure and HLA in healthy donors. The PCR had 60 Vbeta and 13 Jbeta primers. Produced via immunoSEQ multiplex PCR; TCRdb's table is partial and in-frame only. Its table records some 72,000 clones. The sample taken for sequencing was PBMCs. These TCRs come from a boy aged 5-17 years in good health and CMV-seronegative.

V is TRBV4-3 and J is TRBJ2-1; D may be TRBD2 (6 bases). In germline, CDR1 is LGHNA, CDR2 YSLEER. The CDR3 sequence is 15 residues long. V lost 1 base and J lost 2, with 9 bases in between. The CDR3 reads CASSQARTTYNEQFF. For the CDR3, the DNA is TGCGCCAGCAGCCAAGCGAGGACTACCTACAATGAGCAGTTCTTC.

This chain connects TRBV10-3 to TRBJ2-5; TRBD2 agrees at 11 bases. Trimming cost V 4 bases and J 5 bases; bases outside gene matches: 9. Germline CDR1 ENHRY, CDR2 SYGVKD. The CDR3 totals 16 residues. CDR3 loop: CAISVASGGTSETQYF. The CDR3 DNA follows: TGTGCCATCAGTGTCGCTAGCGGGGGGACCTCGGAGACCCAGTACTTC.

Concerning this clone: Other DNA sequences within the sample encode an identical CDR3. The chain has TRBV30 and TRBJ1-1; 7 nucleotides line up with TRBD1. The CDR3 consists of 13 residues. The trim removed 5 bases at V and 2 bases at J, leaving 5 bases unmatched. Looked up from germline, CDR1 is GTSNPN and CDR2 is SVGIG (reference sequence). CDR3 residues: CAWSGGGNTEAFF. The CDR3 coding sequence is TGTGCCTGGTCCGGAGGGGGCAACACTGAAGCTTTCTTT.

The J gene is TRBJ2-3, the V gene TRBV2; TRBD2 matches 9 bases. V dropped 9 bases and J dropped 2; count of bases not matched to a gene: 6. Germline values: CDR1 SNHLY, CDR2 FYNNEI. CDR3 length: 14 amino acids. The CDR3 here is CASSRGGATDTQYF. CDR3 coding DNA: TGTGCCAGTTCACGCGGGGGGGCCACAGATACGCAGTATTTT.

Comment on this clone: Mismatch with germline at one junction end may stem from a read error. This rearrangement joins TRBV9 to TRBJ2-3; D not resolved. Germline CDR1 is SGDLS and CDR2 is YYNGEE. This CDR3 is 12 amino acids long. CDR3 in amino acids: CASSVVADKQYF. The CDR3 DNA reads as TGTGCCAGCAGCGTAGTAGCAGATAAGCAGTATTTT.

This chain uses TRBV30 with TRBJ2-5, with D perhaps TRBD2 (6 bases). Germline lookup yields CDR1 GTSNPN and CDR2 SVGIG (reference sequence). V was cut by 3 bases and J by 4 bases, with 15 bases left in between. This CDR3 has 14 amino acids. CDR3 nucleotide sequence: TGTGCCTGGAGCCCCGGGAGTGGAGGAGAGACCCAGTACTTC. This encodes CAWSPGSGGETQYF.

The chain is built from TRBV4-1 and TRBJ2-1, with 9 bases lining up with TRBD2. V shed 0 bases and J 7 bases; nucleotides not matched to a gene: 7. This CDR3 is 16 amino acids long. CDR1 is MGHRA, CDR2 YSYEKL, per germline. The CDR3 DNA reads TGCGCCAGCAGCCAAGATAGTGCGGGAGGGGGAAATGAGCAGTTCTTC. It yields the protein CASSQDSAGGGNEQFF.

This chain connects TRBV7-9 to TRBJ2-2, with a possible D match to TRBD2 (6 bases). This CDR3 has 14 amino acids. The V end was cut by 4 bases, the J end by 7 bases, with 13 bases between. Germline V CDR1 and CDR2: SEHNR, FQNEAQ (reference sequence). This CDR3 reads CASSSKTGVGELFF. The CDR3 DNA follows: TGTGCCAGCAGCTCTAAAACGGGGGTCGGGGAGCTGTTTTTT.

V usage is TRBV5-1 and J usage is TRBJ2-5; 7 positions agree with TRBD2. Germline V gene sequence: CDR1 SGHRS, CDR2 YFSETQ. This CDR3 region has 14 residues. V was pared by 3 bases and J by 4 bases, with 6 bases of the junction left unmatched. CDR3 coding DNA: TGCGCCAGCAGCTATTCGGGAGGTGGAGAGACCCAGTACTTC. Translated, it gives CASSYSGGGETQYF.

With respect to this clone: At one end, the junction sequence differs from germline, possibly due to a read error. The V call is TRBV13, the J call TRBJ2-5; 8 positions match TRBD2. CDR1 is PRHDT and CDR2 is FYEKMQ in the germline V gene (reference sequence). CDR3 size: 16 residues. The CDR3 region has the DNA TGTGCCAGCAGCTTAGGTACTAGCGGCCCACAAGAGAACCAGTACTTC. Residues: CASSLGTSGPQENQYF.

The V gene is TRBV29-1, the J gene TRBJ2-1, with TRBD2 matching 7 bases. Per germline, CDR1 SQVTM and CDR2 ANQGSEA. The CDR3 consists of 15 residues. Losses at the gene ends were 2 bases for V and 1 base for J; bases not matched to a gene: 5. The CDR3 nucleotides are TGCAGCGTTGAAACGCGGGAGTGGTCCTACAATGAGCAGTTCTTC. It yields the protein CSVETREWSYNEQFF.

The chain carries TRBV18 and TRBJ2-1; 16 nucleotides agree with TRBD2. CDR1 is KGHSH and CDR2 is LQKENI in the germline V gene. CDR3 size: 16 residues. Germline trimming cut 8 bases from V and 7 bases from J; bases unmatched to any gene: 8. CDR3 region: CASAQPGLAGGNEQFF. The CDR3 coding sequence is TGTGCCAGCGCACAACCGGGACTAGCGGGAGGGAATGAGCAGTTCTTC.

The gene calls are TRBV18 and TRBJ2-1, with D maybe TRBD2 (5 bases). The CDR3 is 16 residues long. Trimming shortened V by 3 bases and J by 0 bases, and 12 bases separated the two germline ends. Germline V gene sequence: CDR1 KGHSH, CDR2 LQKENI. The CDR3 loop reads CASSPQSGFSYNEQFF. CDR3 coding DNA: TGTGCCAGCTCACCGCAGTCGGGGTTCTCCTACAATGAGCAGTTCTTC.

In the case of this clone: Germline is not matched at one junction end, which may reflect a read error. This sequence joins TRBV18 and TRBJ1-1, with TRBD1 matching 8 bases. CDR3 length: 16 amino acids. CDR1 and CDR2 from the germline V gene are KGHSH and LQKENI. Here the CDR3 reads CASAPGQGRRDTEAFF. Written as DNA, the CDR3 is TGTGCCAGCGCACCTGGACAGGGCCGTCGGGACACTGAAGCTTTCTTT.

Worth noting for this clone: At one end, the junction sequence differs from germline, possibly due to a read error. The same CDR3 is also encoded by other DNA sequences in this sample. This sequence joins TRBV6-5 and TRBJ1-1; TRBD1 matches 9 bases. Germline assignment: CDR1 MNHEY and CDR2 SVGAGI. The CDR3 runs to 14 residues. In nucleotides, the CDR3 is TGCGCCAGCAGTTACAGGACAGGGGAGACTGAAGCTTTCTTT. Protein sequence: CASSYRTGETEAFF.

This chain connects TRBV27 to TRBJ2-7; 10 nucleotides align to TRBD1. The CDR3 extends over 14 amino acids. Germline loops: CDR1 MNHEY, CDR2 SMNVEV (reference sequence). V shed 6 bases, J shed 3 bases, and the junction held 5 bases outside the gene matches. Here the CDR3 reads CASRRTGGVYEQYF. CDR3 sequence (DNA): TGTGCCAGCAGGAGGACAGGGGGGGTCTACGAGCAGTACTTC.